A single sample gave rise to the 13 T cell receptor beta chains below, sequenced in a study of CD8+CD57+ T cells in acquired aplastic anemia. CDR3 and TCR beta VDJ profiling relied on a genomic DNA template. One entry per CDR3 protein, called by TCRdb with MiXCR from the reads. The data contain about 270,000 distinct CDR3 sequences, around 60% of them singletons. Sample: sorted CD4+, CD8+, or CD8+CD57+ T cells (not recorded which) from PBMCs. The source of these receptors is a human donor with severe aplastic anemia or a healthy control (not recorded which).

This clonotype was seen at least ten times. The chain carries TRBV12-3 or TRBV12-4 and TRBJ1-1, with 7 bases aligning to TRBD1. Germline trimming cut 6 bases from V and 7 bases from J; bases unmatched to any gene: 8. The length of the CDR3 is 13 residues. Written as DNA, the CDR3 is TGTGCCAGCAGAGGCGAGGGGGCCGGTGAAGCTTTCTTT. Amino acids: CASRGEGAGEAFF.

The V and J genes are TRBV20-1 and TRBJ2-5; 7 bases map to TRBD1. Germline V gene lookup returns CDR1 DFQATT and CDR2 SNEGSKA (reference sequence). J was trimmed by 0 bases and V by 2 bases; bases with no gene match: 12. This CDR3 contains 17 residues. CDR3 bases: TGCAGTGCTAGACCTAATCTGGGACAGCTGTACCAAGAGACCCAGTACTTC. Translating gives CSARPNLGQLYQETQYF.

This clonotype has only a few counts. This rearrangement joins TRBV29-1 to TRBJ2-5; TRBD1 aligns across 12 bases. Germline loops: CDR1 SQVTM, CDR2 ANQGSEA. This CDR3 comprises 14 residues. The V gene end was trimmed by 5 bases and the J gene end by 5 bases; junction bases not matched to a gene: 6. In DNA form, the CDR3 reads TGCAGCGTTCGGGACAGGGGGCGAGGGGAGACCCAGTACTTC. This gives the protein CSVRDRGRGETQYF.

The chain joins TRBV20-1 to TRBJ2-7; TRBD2 aligns across 9 bases. Trimming took 3 bases from V and 5 from J; bases not matched to a gene: 5. Per germline, CDR1 DFQATT and CDR2 SNEGSKA (reference sequence). The CDR3 is made up of 13 amino acids. CDR3 nucleotides: TGCAGTGCTAGGGTAGCGGGAGCCAACGAGCAGTACTTC. It is translated as CSARVAGANEQYF.

This chain uses TRBV2 with TRBJ2-5; no reliable D call. V gave up 8 bases and J gave up 2 bases, with 9 bases separating them. From germline, CDR1 is SNHLY and CDR2 FYNNEI. CDR3 length equals 12 residues. CDR3 sequence reads: CASGTDQETQYF. In nucleotides, the CDR3 is TGTGCCAGCGGTACAGATCAAGAGACCCAGTACTTC.

This clonotype was observed at least ten times. The chain carries TRBV4-3 and TRBJ1-5; a weak D match, TRBD1 (5 bases). Trimming took off 0 bases at V and 5 bases at J, with 11 bases between the two ends. Germline values: CDR1 LGHNA, CDR2 YSLEER. The CDR3 is made up of 15 amino acids. The CDR3 DNA follows: TGCGCCAGCAGCCAAGACCGGGGGGGGGATCAGCCCCAGCATTTT. This sequence encodes CASSQDRGGDQPQHF.

As regards this clonotype: Germline and junction disagree at one end, which may indicate a read error. V usage is TRBV13 and J usage is TRBJ2-7; D is possibly TRBD1 (5 bases). This CDR3 contains 13 residues. Germline CDR1 is PRHDT and CDR2 is FYEKMQ (reference sequence). The CDR3: CASGMGPKDEQYF. CDR3 DNA: TGCGCCAGTGGGATGGGGCCTAAGGACGAGCAGTACTTC.

The V call is TRBV19, the J call TRBJ1-1; D possibly corresponds to TRBD1 (5 bases). Per the germline V gene, CDR1 is LNHDA and CDR2 is SQIVND (reference sequence). CDR3 size: 13 residues. Deletions cut 4 bases from V and 0 bases from J, with 6 bases between. CDR3 region: CASSRGVNTEAFF. DNA for the CDR3: TGTGCCAGTAGTAGAGGGGTGAACACTGAAGCTTTCTTT.

This rearrangement joins TRBV19 to TRBJ1-2; TRBD1 is a possible D gene (6 bases). This CDR3 has 14 amino acids. Looked up from germline, CDR1 is LNHDA and CDR2 is SQIVND (reference sequence). V was cut by 10 bases and J by 4 bases, with 19 bases left in between. The CDR3 nucleotides are TGTGCCACCACACAGGGAGGGGGGCTCTATGGCTACACCTTC. It translates to CATTQGGGLYGYTF. The full variable domain, completed using reference TRBV19 and TRBJ1-2, is DGGITQSPKYLFRKEGQNVTLSCEQNLNHDAMYWYRQDPGQGLRLIYYSQIVNDFQKGDIAEGYSVSREKKESFPLTVTSAQKNPTAFYLCATTQGGGLYGYTFGSGTRLTVV.

The rearrangement uses TRBV6-2 or TRBV6-3 and TRBJ1-1; D ambiguous. V lost 5 bases and J 7 bases, leaving 17 bases between the germline ends. Germline V gives CDR1 MNHEY, CDR2 SVGEGT. CDR3 length: 14 amino acids. CDR3 sequence reads: CASSRSTQAFEAFF. In DNA form, the CDR3 reads TGTGCCAGCAGTCGTTCGACCCAGGCATTTGAAGCTTTCTTT.

This clonotype was seen many times. V usage is TRBV19 and J usage is TRBJ1-2; a weak D match, TRBD1 (5 bases). The CDR3 spans 13 residues. Germline V gene sequence: CDR1 LNHDA, CDR2 SQIVND (reference sequence). The germline V and J ends were trimmed by 4 bases and 4 bases, with 10 bases remaining between them. The CDR3 spells CASSTGMGYGYTF. The CDR3 DNA follows: TGTGCCAGTAGTACAGGGATGGGCTATGGCTACACCTTC.

This clonotype was counted ten times or more. This chain links TRBV19 with TRBJ2-3, with TRBD2 identical over 12 bases. Germline CDR1 is LNHDA and CDR2 is SQIVND (reference sequence). The CDR3 consists of 17 residues. The V and J ends lost 5 bases and 2 bases, in that order; junction bases with no gene match: 8. The CDR3 spells CASSVLAGGLFTDTQYF. The CDR3 nucleotides read TGTGCCAGTAGTGTACTAGCGGGGGGCCTATTCACAGATACGCAGTATTTT.

This clonotype was counted at least ten times. In DNA, the CDR3 is TGTGCCAGCAGCCCTTTACCGGGCCCGAACACCGGGGAGCTGTTTTTT. Translation: CASSPLPGPNTGELFF. The chain uses TRBV7-2 and TRBJ2-2; no clear D gene. The CDR3 contains 16 residues. Trimming took 5 bases from V and 0 from J, leaving 13 bases between them. Germline V CDR1 and CDR2: SGHTA, FQGNSA.